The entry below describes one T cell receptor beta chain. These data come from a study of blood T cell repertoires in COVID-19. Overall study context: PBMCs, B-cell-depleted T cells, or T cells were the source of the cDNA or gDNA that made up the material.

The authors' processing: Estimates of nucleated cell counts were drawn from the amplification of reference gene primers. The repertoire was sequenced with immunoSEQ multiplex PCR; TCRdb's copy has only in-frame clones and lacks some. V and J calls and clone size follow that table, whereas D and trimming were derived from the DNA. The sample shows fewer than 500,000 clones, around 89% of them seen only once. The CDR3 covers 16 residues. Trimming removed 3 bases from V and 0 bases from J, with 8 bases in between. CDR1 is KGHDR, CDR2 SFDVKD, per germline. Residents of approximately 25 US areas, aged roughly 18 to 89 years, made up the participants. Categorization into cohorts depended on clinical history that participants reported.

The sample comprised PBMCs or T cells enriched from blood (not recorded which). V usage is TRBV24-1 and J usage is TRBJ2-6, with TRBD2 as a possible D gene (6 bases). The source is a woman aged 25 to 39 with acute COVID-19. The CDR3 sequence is CATSDPRDSGANVLTF. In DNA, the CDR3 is TGTGCCACCAGTGATCCGCGGGACTCTGGGGCCAACGTCCTGACTTTC.